The clone carrying this T cell receptor (beta chain) was seen a handful of times. V shed 3 bases and J shed 5 bases, with 15 bases lying between them. This CDR3 is 14 amino acids long. The germline V gene encodes CDR1 SGHRS and CDR2 YFSETQ. This sample was included in a study of response to subunit inactivated influenza vaccine. Via MiXCR, TCRdb re-called the RT-PCR reads, giving one row per CDR3 protein. Among roughly 570,000 distinct CDR3 sequences, about 15% were seen once, and the ten largest hold around 10%. The TCR originated in a middle-aged man who received an inactivated influenza vaccine. J is TRBJ2-7 and V is TRBV5-1; D gene uncertain. Specimen: PBMCs from blood, collected 11 to 12 days after vaccination. The CDR3 loop is CASSSTLPEDEQYF. The DNA of the CDR3 is TGCGCCAGCAGCTCGACCCTGCCAGAGGACGAGCAGTACTTC.